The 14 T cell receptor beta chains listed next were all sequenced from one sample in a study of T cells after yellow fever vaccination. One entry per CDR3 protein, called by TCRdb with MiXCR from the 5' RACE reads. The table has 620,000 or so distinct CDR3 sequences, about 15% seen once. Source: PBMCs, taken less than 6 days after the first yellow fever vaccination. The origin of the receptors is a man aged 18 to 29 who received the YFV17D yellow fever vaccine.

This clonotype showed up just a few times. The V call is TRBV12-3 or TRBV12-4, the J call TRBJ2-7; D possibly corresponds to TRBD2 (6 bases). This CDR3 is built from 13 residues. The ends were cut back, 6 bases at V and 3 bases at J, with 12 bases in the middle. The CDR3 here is CASRTAGGYEQYF. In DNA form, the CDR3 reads TGTGCCAGCAGAACCGCCGGGGGCTACGAGCAGTACTTC.

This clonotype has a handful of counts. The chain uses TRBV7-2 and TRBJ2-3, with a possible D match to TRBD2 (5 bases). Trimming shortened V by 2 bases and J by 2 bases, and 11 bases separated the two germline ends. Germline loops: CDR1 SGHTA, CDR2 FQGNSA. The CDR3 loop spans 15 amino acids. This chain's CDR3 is CASSLSRTDTDTQYF. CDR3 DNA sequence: TGTGCCAGCAGCTTATCACGGACTGACACAGATACGCAGTATTTT.

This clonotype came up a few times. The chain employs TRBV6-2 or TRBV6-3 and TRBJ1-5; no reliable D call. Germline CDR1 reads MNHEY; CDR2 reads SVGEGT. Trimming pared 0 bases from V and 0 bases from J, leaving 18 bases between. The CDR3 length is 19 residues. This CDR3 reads CASSYSGPPQVYSNQPQHF. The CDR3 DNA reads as TGTGCCAGCAGTTACTCCGGACCCCCGCAGGTTTATAGCAATCAGCCCCAGCATTTT.

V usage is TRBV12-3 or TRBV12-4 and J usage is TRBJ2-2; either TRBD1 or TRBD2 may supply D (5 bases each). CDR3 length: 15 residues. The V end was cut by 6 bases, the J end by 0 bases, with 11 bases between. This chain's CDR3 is CASRGPSANTGELFF. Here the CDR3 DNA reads TGTGCCAGCAGGGGACCCAGCGCGAACACCGGGGAGCTGTTTTTT.

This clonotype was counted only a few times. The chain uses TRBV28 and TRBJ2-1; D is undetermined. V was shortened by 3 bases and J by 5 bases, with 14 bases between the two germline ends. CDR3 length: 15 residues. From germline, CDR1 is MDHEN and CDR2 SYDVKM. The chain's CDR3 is CASSFSPDGHNEQFF. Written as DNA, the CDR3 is TGTGCCAGCAGTTTTTCCCCGGACGGACACAATGAGCAGTTCTTC. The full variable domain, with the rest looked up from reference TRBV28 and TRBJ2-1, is DVKVTQSSRYLVKRTGEKVFLECVQDMDHENMFWYRQDPGLGLRLIYFSYDVKMKEKGDIPEGYSVSREKKERFSLILESASTNQTSMYLCASSFSPDGHNEQFFGPGTRLTVL.

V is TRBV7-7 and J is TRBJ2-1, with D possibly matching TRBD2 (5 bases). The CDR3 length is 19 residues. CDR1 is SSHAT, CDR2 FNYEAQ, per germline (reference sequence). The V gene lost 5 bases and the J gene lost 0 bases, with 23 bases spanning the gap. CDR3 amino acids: CASSQTINGLLSSYNEQFF. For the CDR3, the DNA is TGTGCCAGCAGCCAAACTATAAATGGACTTTTGAGCTCCTACAATGAGCAGTTCTTC.

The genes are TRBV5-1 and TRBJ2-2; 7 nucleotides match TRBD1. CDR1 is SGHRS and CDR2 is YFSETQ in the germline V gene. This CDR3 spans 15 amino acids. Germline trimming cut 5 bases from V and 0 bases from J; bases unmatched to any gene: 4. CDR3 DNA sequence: TGCGCCAGCAGGCTAGGGGGCGCGAACACCGGGGAGCTGTTTTTT. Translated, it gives CASRLGGANTGELFF.

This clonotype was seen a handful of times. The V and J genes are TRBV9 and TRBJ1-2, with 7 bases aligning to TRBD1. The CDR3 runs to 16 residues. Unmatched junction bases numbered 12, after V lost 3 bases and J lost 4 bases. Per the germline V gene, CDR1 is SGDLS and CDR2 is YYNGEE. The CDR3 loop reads CASSEATGEGGYGYTF. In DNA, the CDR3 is TGTGCCAGCAGCGAAGCCACAGGGGAGGGAGGCTATGGCTACACCTTC. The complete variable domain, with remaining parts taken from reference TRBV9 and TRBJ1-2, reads DSGVTQTPKHLITATGQRVTLRCSPRSGDLSVYWYQQSLDQGLQFLIQYYNGEERAKGNILERFSAQQFPDLHSELNLSSLELGDSALYFCASSEATGEGGYGYTFGSGTRLTVV.

The CDR3, as DNA: TGTGCCAGCAGTCGACAGGGATGGAACACTGAAGCTTTCTTT. Translated: CASSRQGWNTEAFF. The chain is built from TRBV2 and TRBJ1-1; 7 nucleotides agree with TRBD1. Germline lookup yields CDR1 SNHLY and CDR2 FYNNEI. V lost 5 bases and J lost 1; bases outside the gene matches: 4. The CDR3 extends over 14 amino acids.

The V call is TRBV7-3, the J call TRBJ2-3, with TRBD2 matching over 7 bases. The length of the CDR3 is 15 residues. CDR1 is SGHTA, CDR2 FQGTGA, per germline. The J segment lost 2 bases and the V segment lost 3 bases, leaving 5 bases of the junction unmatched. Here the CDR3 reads CASSFLGGNTDTQYF. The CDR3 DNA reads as TGTGCCAGCAGCTTCCTGGGGGGGAACACAGATACGCAGTATTTT.

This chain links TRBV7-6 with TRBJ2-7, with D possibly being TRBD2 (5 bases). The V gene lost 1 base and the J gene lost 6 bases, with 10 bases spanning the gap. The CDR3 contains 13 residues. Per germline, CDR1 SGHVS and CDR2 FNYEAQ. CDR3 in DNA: TGTGCCAGCAGCTTAGATCCGGGGTCCGAGCAGTACTTC. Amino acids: CASSLDPGSEQYF.

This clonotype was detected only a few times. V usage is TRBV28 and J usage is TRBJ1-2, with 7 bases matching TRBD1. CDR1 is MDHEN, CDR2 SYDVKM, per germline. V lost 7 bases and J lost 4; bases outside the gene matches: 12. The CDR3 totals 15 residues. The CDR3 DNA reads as TGTGCCAGCACCACGGGGGGGACAGCGATCTATGGCTACACCTTC. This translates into CASTTGGTAIYGYTF.

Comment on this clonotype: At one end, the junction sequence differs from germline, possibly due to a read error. Here the CDR3 reads CASSYSGVRTDENLFF. The CDR3 region has the DNA TGTGCCAGCAGTTACTCTGGGGTCCGAACGGATGAAAATCTGTTTTTT. The rearrangement uses TRBV6-5 and TRBJ1-4, with D unclear. The CDR3 has 16 residues. CDR1 is MNHEY and CDR2 is SVGAGI in the germline V gene.

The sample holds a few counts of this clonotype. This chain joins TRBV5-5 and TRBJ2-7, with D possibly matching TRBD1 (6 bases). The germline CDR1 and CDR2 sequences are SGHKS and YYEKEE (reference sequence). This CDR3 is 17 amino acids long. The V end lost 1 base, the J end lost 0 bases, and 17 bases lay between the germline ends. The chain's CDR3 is CASSLPIGQLSSYEQYF. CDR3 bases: TGTGCCAGCAGCTTGCCTATAGGACAGCTGAGCTCCTACGAGCAGTACTTC.